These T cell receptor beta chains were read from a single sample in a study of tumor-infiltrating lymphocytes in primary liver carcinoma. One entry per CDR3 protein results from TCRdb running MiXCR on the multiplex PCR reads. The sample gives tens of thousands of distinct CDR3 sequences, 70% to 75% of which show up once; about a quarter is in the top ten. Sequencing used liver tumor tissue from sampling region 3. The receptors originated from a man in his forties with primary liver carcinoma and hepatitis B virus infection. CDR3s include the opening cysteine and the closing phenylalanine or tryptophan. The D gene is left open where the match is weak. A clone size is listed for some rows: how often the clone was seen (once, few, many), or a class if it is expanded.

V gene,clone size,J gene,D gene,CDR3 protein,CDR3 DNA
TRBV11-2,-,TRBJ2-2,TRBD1,CASSCDRDRDGTGELFF,TGTGCCAGCAGCTGTGATCGGGACAGGGACGGCACTGGGGAGCTGTTTTTT
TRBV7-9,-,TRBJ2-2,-,CAASPGLLDTGELFF,TGTGCCGCGTCCCCGGGACTGTTGGACACCGGGGAGCTGTTCTTT
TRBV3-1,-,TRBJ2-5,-,CASAGESEGETQYF,TGTGCCAGTGCAGGGGAGAGCGAGGGGGAGACCCAGTACTTC
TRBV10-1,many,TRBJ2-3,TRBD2,CASSESSGSADTQYF,TGCGCCAGCAGTGAGTCGAGCGGGAGCGCAGATACGCAGTATTTT
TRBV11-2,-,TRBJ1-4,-,CAWSADPRDGRSNEKLFF,TGTGCCTGGAGCGCTGACCCCCGGGACGGGCGATCTAATGAAAAACTGTTTTTT
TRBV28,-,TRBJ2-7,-,CASNINFYEQYF,TGTGCCAGCAACATAAATTTCTACGAGCAGTACTTC
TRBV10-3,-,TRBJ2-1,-,CVISEVAVSSYNEQFF,TGTGTCATCAGCGAGGTAGCGGTTAGCTCCTACAATGAGCAGTTCTTC
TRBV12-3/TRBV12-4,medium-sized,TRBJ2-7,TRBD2,CASSFSGSSYEQYF,TGTGCCAGCAGTTTTAGCGGGAGCTCCTACGAGCAGTACTTC
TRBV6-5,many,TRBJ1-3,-,CASSYLGSGNTIYF,TGTGCCAGCAGTTACTTGGGATCTGGAAACACCATATATTTT
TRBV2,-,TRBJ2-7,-,CASSTQRLYEQCF,TGTGCCAGCAGCACCCAAAGATTATACGAGCAGTGCTTC
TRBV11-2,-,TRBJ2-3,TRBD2,CASSIEGLAWTDKQYF,TGCGCCAGCAGCATAGAGGGACTAGCGTGGACAGATAAGCAGTATTTT
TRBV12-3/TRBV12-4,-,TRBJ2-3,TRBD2,CANSKLAGGEYTQYF,TGTGCCAACAGTAAACTAGCGGGAGGAGAATATACGCAGTATTTT
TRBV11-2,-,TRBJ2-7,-,CASSLLLSEQYF,TGTGCCAGTAGCCTCCTGTTGAGCGAGCAGTACTTC
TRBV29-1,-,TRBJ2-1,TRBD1,CGVERRDRGCNEQFF,TGCGGTGTTGAGCGCCGGGACAGGGGTTGCAATGAGCAGTTCTTC